These 2 T cell receptor beta chains were all obtained from the same sample, sequenced in a study of blood T cell repertoires in COVID-19. Some clones are missing from TCRdb's copy, which holds only in-frame ones; the method was immunoSEQ multiplex PCR. This table has more than 100,000 clones, roughly 90% appearing once. Specimen: peripheral blood. These receptors were collected from a human donor in a cohort sampled during active COVID-19.

The count of this clone is one. The V and J genes are TRBV19 and TRBJ2-1; no definite D call. V lost 2 bases and J 2 bases, leaving 10 bases between the germline ends. Per the germline V gene, CDR1 is LNHDA and CDR2 is SQIVND (reference sequence). The CDR3 loop spans 15 amino acids. This chain's CDR3 is CASSIIGSTYNEQFF. Here the CDR3 DNA reads TGTGCCAGTAGTATAATTGGTAGTACCTACAATGAGCAGTTCTTC.

The V call is TRBV2, the J call TRBJ1-4; 11 bases map to TRBD1. The CDR3 has 14 residues. Germline CDR1 reads SNHLY; CDR2 reads FYNNEI. With 6 bases clipped from V and 8 bases from J, the junction kept 5 bases outside the gene matches. The CDR3 region has the DNA TGTGCCAGCAGCCGGACAGGGGGCCGCGAAAAACTGTTTTTT. This encodes CASSRTGGREKLFF.